This T cell receptor beta chain is drawn from a study of PD-1 blockade in classical Hodgkin lymphoma. Stated time point: cycle 4 day 1 (C4D1), after 6 weeks of nivolumab. With no exception, relapse followed autologous stem cell transplantation in all patients, and brentuximab vedotin exposure varied. Generated by immunoSEQ multiplex PCR, the TCRdb table keeps only in-frame clones and is missing some. The sample includes about 41,000 clones, about two thirds of them seen just once. For this clone: The antigen is unknown.

Per the germline V gene, CDR1 is MNHNY and CDR2 is SVGAGI (reference sequence). V dropped 10 bases and J dropped 0 bases, with 16 bases sitting between them. The CDR3 extends over 14 amino acids. Study-wide points: Excluded were patients who started nivolumab under 1 year after ASCT, a group that had lower diversity. CD8+ TCR diversity did not rise significantly by C4D1, unlike CD4+.

The sequence came from a human donor with classical Hodgkin lymphoma. Sequenced here: peripheral blood mononuclear cells (PBMCs), sampled before the fourth cycle of nivolumab. The chain employs TRBV6-6 and TRBJ2-7; TRBD1 might be the D (5 bases). CDR3 DNA: TGTGCCACGCTCAGGGCACCTAGCTCCTACGAGCAGTACTTC. It codes for CATLRAPSSYEQYF.